This T cell receptor (beta chain) stems from a study of cytomegalovirus exposure and HLA in healthy donors. Across the study: The approximately 610 first-cohort repertoires shared a platform with the approximately 120 validation repertoires, as reported in a later analysis.

V dropped 5 bases and J dropped 6 bases, with 11 bases sitting between them. The CDR3 has 13 residues. Germline CDR1 SEHNR, CDR2 FQNEAQ (reference sequence). TCRdb keeps only in-frame clones here, not all; method: immunoSEQ multiplex PCR. The table includes about 88,000 clones, less than 90% detected once. This clone has only a few counts. The antigen remains undetermined. Whole-study results and caveats: Subsequent analysis revealed that first-cohort TCR clusters tended to co-occur in the 110 or so validation repertoires. According to the study, roughly 160 TCR beta chains were cytomegalovirus-associated.

The chain recombines TRBV7-9 with TRBJ1-5, with D perhaps matching TRBD1 (5 bases). The sequence was obtained from a woman aged 18-29 years in good health and CMV-seropositive. Sequencing used PBMCs. The CDR3 is CASSRTGTQPQHF. The CDR3 coding sequence is TGTGCCAGCAGCCGTACAGGCACTCAGCCCCAGCATTTT.